The 21 T cell receptor beta chains given below trace back to one sample, sequenced in a study of blood T cell repertoires in COVID-19. The repertoire was sequenced with immunoSEQ multiplex PCR; TCRdb's copy has only in-frame clones and lacks some. The table includes about 220,000 clones, more than 80% detected once. The specimen was PBMCs or T cells enriched from blood (not recorded which). All receptors come from a woman between 35 and 50 years old with acute COVID-19.

V and J are TRBV2 and TRBJ1-1; D not resolved. V shed 5 bases and J shed 0 bases, with 7 bases lying between them. This CDR3 is 13 amino acids long. Germline lookup yields CDR1 SNHLY and CDR2 FYNNEI. The CDR3 protein is CASSYRMNTEAFF. The CDR3 DNA sequence: TGTGCCAGCAGTTACAGAATGAACACTGAAGCTTTCTTT.

This chain links TRBV7-2 with TRBJ1-2; 7 positions agree with TRBD1. The V gene's germline CDR1 is SGHTA and CDR2 FQGNSA. The CDR3 is made up of 13 amino acids. V lost 7 bases, J lost 6 bases, and 8 bases stayed unmatched. CDR3 DNA sequence: TGTGCCAGCAACCCGACAGGGAACCATGGCTACACCTTC. Translation gives CASNPTGNHGYTF.

The rearrangement joins TRBV14 to TRBJ1-1, with D possibly matching TRBD1 (6 bases). The CDR3 length is 16 residues. Germline CDR1 reads SGHDN; CDR2 reads FVKESK. V was pared by 4 bases and J by 1 base, with 16 bases between. The CDR3 is CASSLLRTAQNTEAFF. The CDR3 region has the DNA TGTGCCAGCAGCCTTCTCAGGACAGCTCAGAACACTGAAGCTTTCTTT. The full variable domain, in which reference TRBV14 and TRBJ1-1 provide the parts outside the CDR3, is EAGVTQFPSHSVIEKGQTVTLRCDPISGHDNLYWYRRVMGKEIKFLLHFVKESKQDESGMPNNRFLAERTGGTYSTLKVQPAELEDSGVYFCASSLLRTAQNTEAFFGQGTRLTVV.

This chain joins TRBV9 and TRBJ1-5, with no clear D. The germline gives CDR1 SGDLS, CDR2 YYNGEE. The CDR3 is made up of 15 amino acids. Deletions cut 0 bases from V and 5 bases from J, with 12 bases between. For the CDR3, the DNA is TGTGCCAGCAGCGTAGGGTTACTAAAGGATCAGCCCCAGCATTTT. It yields the protein CASSVGLLKDQPQHF.

This clone was found a few times. This chain connects TRBV9 to TRBJ2-7, with 7 bases identical to TRBD1. The CDR3 is made up of 14 amino acids. From germline, CDR1 is SGDLS and CDR2 YYNGEE. Trimming removed 0 bases from V and 5 bases from J; junction bases left unmatched: 5. The CDR3 region is CASSVGGRGNEQYF. The CDR3 region has the DNA TGTGCCAGCAGCGTAGGCGGCAGGGGGAACGAGCAGTACTTC.

Only one count was recorded for this clone. V usage is TRBV9 and J usage is TRBJ2-3; D unresolved. The V end lost 3 bases, the J end lost 3 bases, and 11 bases lay between the germline ends. The germline gives CDR1 SGDLS, CDR2 YYNGEE. CDR3 length: 14 amino acids. As DNA, the CDR3 is TGTGCCAGCAGCGAAATCAAGAGTACAGATACGCAGTATTTT. It encodes CASSEIKSTDTQYF.

This chain connects TRBV5-5 to TRBJ2-2; D perhaps matches TRBD1 (5 bases). CDR3 length: 15 residues. Germline CDR1 is SGHKS and CDR2 is YYEKEE (reference sequence). V was clipped by 0 bases and J by 2 bases, with 8 bases between them. In DNA, the CDR3 is TGTGCCAGCAGCTTGGGGACATCTAACACCGGGGAGCTGTTTTTT. It is translated as CASSLGTSNTGELFF.

The chain combines TRBV7-9 with TRBJ2-7, with 9 bases identical to TRBD1. CDR1 and CDR2 (germline): SEHNR, FQNEAQ (reference sequence). Unmatched junction bases numbered 6, after V lost 4 bases and J lost 2 bases. This CDR3 comprises 15 residues. The CDR3 loop is CASSSKGQGTYEQYF. CDR3 bases: TGTGCCAGCAGCTCGAAGGGACAGGGAACCTACGAGCAGTACTTC.

This chain links TRBV19 with TRBJ1-1; a possible D gene is TRBD1 (6 bases). This CDR3 has 14 amino acids. Trimming cost V 3 bases and J 1 base, with 9 bases left between them. Germline-derived CDR1 and CDR2 are LNHDA and SQIVND (reference sequence). In DNA form, the CDR3 reads TGTGCCAGTAGTATGGACAGCCGGAACACTGAAGCTTTCTTT. Residues: CASSMDSRNTEAFF.

The chain joins TRBV24-1 to TRBJ2-1; 9 bases align to TRBD1. This CDR3 comprises 19 residues. V shed 2 bases and J 0 bases; nucleotides not matched to a gene: 10. Germline V lookup: CDR1 KGHDR, CDR2 SFDVKD. For the CDR3, the DNA is TGTGCCACCAGTGATTCCGGGACAGGGTTTGCCGGCTCCTACAATGAGCAGTTCTTC. The encoded protein is CATSDSGTGFAGSYNEQFF.

V and J are TRBV11-2 and TRBJ1-2; D is uncertain. The length of the CDR3 is 16 residues. With 3 bases removed from V and 3 bases from J, the gap between germline ends came to 17 bases. The germline V gene has CDR1 SGHAT and CDR2 FQNNGV. In DNA form, the CDR3 reads TGTGCCAGCAGCTTTATTTACCCATCTGAGCACTATGGCTACACCTTC. Translated: CASSFIYPSEHYGYTF. The whole variable domain, filled in from reference TRBV11-2 and TRBJ1-2, reads EAGVAQSPRYKIIEKRQSVAFWCNPISGHATLYWYQQILGQGPKLLIQFQNNGVVDDSQLPKDRFSAERLKGVDSTLKIQPAKLEDSAVYLCASSFIYPSEHYGYTFGSGTRLTVV.

V usage is TRBV5-1 and J usage is TRBJ2-1; D not certain. This CDR3 has 11 residues. CDR1 is SGHRS, CDR2 YFSETQ, per germline. Trimming took off 2 bases at V and 9 bases at J, with 6 bases between the two ends. In DNA form, the CDR3 reads TGCGCCAGCAGCTTAGTCGGTGAGCAGTTCTTC. It yields the protein CASSLVGEQFF.

The CDR3 coding sequence is TGTGCCAGCAGCCCCCCCCAGGTCAATGAGCAGTTCTTC. Translating gives CASSPPQVNEQFF. This sequence joins TRBV9 and TRBJ2-1; D remains ambiguous. The CDR3 runs 13 residues. With 4 bases removed from V and 6 bases from J, the gap between germline ends came to 11 bases. Germline V gene sequence: CDR1 SGDLS, CDR2 YYNGEE.

The chain combines TRBV5-1 with TRBJ1-2; D is unclear. CDR3 length: 13 residues. V lost 1 base and J lost 2, with 6 bases in between. Germline V gene data show CDR1 as SGHRS and CDR2 as YFSETQ. CDR3 residues: CASSLQANYGYTF. The CDR3, as DNA: TGCGCCAGCAGCTTGCAGGCGAACTATGGCTACACCTTC.

This chain uses TRBV7-9 with TRBJ2-5, with 9 bases fitting TRBD1. After removal of 8 bases from V and 5 bases from J, the junction contained 12 bases not matched to a gene. CDR3 length: 15 amino acids. Germline CDR1 reads SEHNR; CDR2 reads FQNEAQ (reference sequence). Here the CDR3 DNA reads TGTGCCAGCTTTACCCCGGGACAGGGATTGGAGACCCAGTACTTC. Translated: CASFTPGQGLETQYF.

The chain combines TRBV15 with TRBJ1-1; a weak D match, TRBD1 (6 bases). CDR3 size: 16 residues. Germline V gene data show CDR1 as LNHNV and CDR2 as YYDKDF (reference sequence). V was cut by 0 bases and J by 0 bases, with 11 bases left in between. Here the CDR3 reads CATSRDPGGVNTEAFF. The CDR3 nucleotides read TGTGCCACCAGCAGAGATCCGGGGGGCGTGAACACTGAAGCTTTCTTT.

The chain has TRBV4-1 and TRBJ1-1; 12 bases map to TRBD1. The CDR3 totals 16 residues. Germline V gene sequence: CDR1 MGHRA, CDR2 YSYEKL. V was pared by 1 base and J by 5 bases, with 5 bases of the junction left unmatched. The CDR3 sequence is CASSQGGTGGLTEAFF. The CDR3 DNA follows: TGCGCCAGCAGCCAAGGGGGGACAGGGGGCTTGACTGAAGCTTTCTTT.

This chain links TRBV7-9 with TRBJ2-2; D is unresolved. V dropped 8 bases and J dropped 1 base, with 11 bases sitting between them. The CDR3 is 14 amino acids. The V gene's germline CDR1 is SEHNR and CDR2 FQNEAQ (reference sequence). CDR3 in DNA: TGTGCCAGCCTCCGTACGGGGAACACCGGGGAGCTGTTTTTT. As protein: CASLRTGNTGELFF.

The genes are TRBV10-1 and TRBJ1-5; TRBD1 matches at 7 bases. This CDR3 has 18 residues. CDR1 and CDR2 from the germline V gene are WNHNN and SYGVQD (reference sequence). V was clipped by 8 bases and J by 0 bases; unmatched bases: 16. The CDR3 DNA reads as TGCGCCAGCCTCCCTCGACAGGGACGGTTGATTAGCAATCAGCCCCAGCATTTT. Protein sequence: CASLPRQGRLISNQPQHF.

This clone was recorded a few times. V and J are TRBV7-9 and TRBJ1-1; D remains unclear. Per the germline V gene, CDR1 is SEHNR and CDR2 is FQNEAQ (reference sequence). V shed 2 bases and J shed 11 bases, with 15 bases lying between them. The CDR3 consists of 13 residues. This chain's CDR3 is CASSLSADLAAFF. CDR3 nucleotides: TGTGCCAGCAGCTTATCTGCGGATCTGGCGGCTTTCTTT.

This clone was observed a handful of times. The V call is TRBV5-1, the J call TRBJ2-7, with D unresolved. This CDR3 spans 13 amino acids. Trimming shortened V by 4 bases and J by 2 bases, and 10 bases separated the two germline ends. The V gene's germline CDR1 is SGHRS and CDR2 YFSETQ. The CDR3 loop reads CASSQYSTYEQYF. The CDR3 nucleotides are TGCGCCAGCAGCCAATACTCAACCTACGAGCAGTACTTC.